This is a list of T cell receptor beta chains from one sample in a study of shared T cell receptors in the human thymus. Using immunoSEQ multiplex PCR, the repertoire was profiled, and TCRdb retains in-frame clones only, with some absent. The table lists hundreds of thousands of clones, more than 75% of them singletons. This sample was also put to use in a study of human thymus T cells.

The material sequenced was thymocytes. All receptors derive from a boy younger than two with a congenital heart defect. CDR3s include the opening cysteine and the closing phenylalanine or tryptophan. D genes are given only for firm matches. Size is stated for part of the rows, as once, few or many counts, or as a class when the clone is expanded.

TRBJ2-7 NA once TRBV19 TGTGCCAGTAGTATTCAACATCGGGGAGCAACCTACGAGCAGTACTTC CASSIQHRGATYEQYF
TRBJ1-2 TRBD1 NA TRBV6-4 TGTGCCAGCACCGGGAAAGACAGGGTGAATCCTGGCTACACCTTC CASTGKDRVNPGYTF
TRBJ2-1 NA once TRBV10-2 TGCGCCAGCAGTGAGACAGGGACGGGGCTGGCTGAGCAGTTCTTC CASSETGTGLAEQFF
TRBJ2-1 NA once TRBV9 TGTGCCAGCAGGAGGGGGGGCTCACTAGTTCTCCATGAGCAGTTCTTC CASRRGGSLVLHEQFF
TRBJ2-7 TRBD1 NA TRBV18 TGTGCCAGCTCACGGGCAGGGGGCGGCGAGCAGTACTTC CASSRAGGGEQYF
TRBJ2-1 NA few TRBV27 TGTGCCAGCAGTACCTCGGGTCACAATGAGCAGTTCTTC CASSTSGHNEQFF
TRBJ2-3 NA NA TRBV10-3 TGTGCCATCAGTGATGCCCCTGGGGAGGGCACAGATACGCAGTATTTT CAISDAPGEGTDTQYF
TRBJ2-1 NA NA TRBV27 TGTGCCAGCAGTTCCGGTTCCTACAATGAGCAGTTCTTC CASSSGSYNEQFF
TRBJ1-5 NA NA TRBV2 TGTGCCTCCCGACAGCCCGATCAGCCCCAGCATTTT CASRQPDQPQHF
TRBJ2-5 NA NA TRBV28 TGTGCCAGCAGCCGCCCCGGGACACCCAAAACTCGGAGGTCGGAGACCCAGTACTTC CASSRPGTPKTRRSETQYF
TRBJ2-7 NA few TRBV7-9 TGTGCCACCGGGACTCAAGGCTACGAGCAGTACTTC CATGTQGYEQYF
TRBJ2-1 NA few TRBV28 TGTGCCAGCAGGTCCTTACAATACAATGAGCAGTTCTTC CASRSLQYNEQFF
TRBJ2-1 TRBD2 few TRBV11-2 TGTGCCAGCAGCTTCCGGACTAGCGGTTACAGGAATGAGCAGTTCTTC CASSFRTSGYRNEQFF
TRBJ2-7 NA NA TRBV25-1 TGTGCCAGCAGTGTTGGACAAGACTCGCACGAGCAGTACTTC CASSVGQDSHEQYF
TRBJ2-5 NA NA TRBV7-8 TGTGCCAGCAGCTCCAAGGGGGGGAGGGCAGAGACCCAGTACTTC CASSSKGGRAETQYF
TRBJ2-2 TRBD2 NA TRBV19 TGTGCCAGTCATACCTTGGGGAGCGGGACTCACGAACGGGGGGAGCTGTTTTTT CASHTLGSGTHERGELFF
TRBJ2-7 TRBD2 few TRBV7-9 TGTGCCAGCAGCCAAGCATGGGCTAGCGGAGCCCTCTACGAGCAGTACTTC CASSQAWASGALYEQYF
TRBJ1-2 NA NA TRBV27 TGTGCCAGCAGTTTGGGAGGGGAGAAGAATGGCTACACCTTC CASSLGGEKNGYTF
TRBJ1-5 TRBD1 NA TRBV27 TGTGCCAGCAGTTCCTCCCCACCAACCGGGACAGCCGGTAAGAGCAATCAGCCCCAGCATTTT CASSSSPPTGTAGKSNQPQHF
TRBJ2-1 TRBD2 NA TRBV6-6 TGTGCCAGCGATCCTGGACTAGCGGGACTCAATGAGCAGTTCTTC CASDPGLAGLNEQFF
TRBJ2-7 TRBD1 NA TRBV10-3 TGTGCCATCAGTAGACAGGGCTTCCACGAGCAGTACTTC CAISRQGFHEQYF
TRBJ2-5 NA NA TRBV11-3 TGTGCCAGCAGCTTAGATAGAGAGCAAGAGACCCAGTACTTC CASSLDREQETQYF
TRBJ1-3 NA NA TRBV5-6 TGTGCCAGCAGCTTGGCAGGTTACTCTGGAAACACCATATATTTT CASSLAGYSGNTIYF
TRBJ2-7 NA NA TRBV2 TGTGCCAGCAGAAGAGGACACGTGTCCTACGAGCAGTACTTC CASRRGHVSYEQYF
TRBJ2-1 NA NA TRBV6-6 TGTGCCAGCAGTTACCCAGACTACAATGAGCAGTTCTTC CASSYPDYNEQFF
TRBJ1-1 NA once TRBV19 TGTGCCAGTAGTATTAGGGGGATTACAAACACTGAAGCTTTCTTT CASSIRGITNTEAFF
TRBJ1-1 TRBD1 NA TRBV11-3 TGTGCCAGCAGCTTAGGCAGGGGGCCTGAAGCTTTCTTT CASSLGRGPEAFF
TRBJ2-1 TRBD1 NA TRBV29-1 TGCAGCGTTGAAGACCCACTCGGCAGGGGGCTCAATGAGCAGTTCTTC CSVEDPLGRGLNEQFF
TRBJ2-7 TRBD1 NA TRBV5-1 TGCGCCAGCAGCGGACAGGGGGTGCACGAGCAGTACTTC CASSGQGVHEQYF
TRBJ1-1 TRBD1 NA TRBV28 TGTGCCAGCAGGCCGGACAGGGGGCGCGGAGGAACTGAAGCTTTCTTT CASRPDRGRGGTEAFF
TRBJ2-4 NA NA TRBV14 TGTGCCAGCTCCCGGGACCGGGATGGGGGGATTCAGTACTTC CASSRDRDGGIQYF
TRBJ2-1 TRBD2 NA TRBV7-2 TGTGCCAGCAGCTTAGTTGGGACTAGCGGGTATACCGGCAATGAGCAGTTCTTC CASSLVGTSGYTGNEQFF
TRBJ1-1 TRBD1 once TRBV11-3 TGTGCCAGCAGCATCGGACAGGGCGACACTGAAGCTTTCTTT CASSIGQGDTEAFF
TRBJ2-7 NA NA TRBV6-5 TGTGCCAGCAGTTACTCACAGGGAAGTATTGCCTACGAGCAGTACTTC CASSYSQGSIAYEQYF
TRBJ2-5 TRBD1 once TRBV28 TGTGCCAGCAGTTTCTCCGGACAGGCCCAAGAGACCCAGTACTTC CASSFSGQAQETQYF
TRBJ2-7 TRBD1 NA TRBV19 TGTGCCAGTAGTAGAAGACAGGGTGACCCCTACGAGCAGTACTTC CASSRRQGDPYEQYF
TRBJ1-2 TRBD1 NA TRBV27 TGTGCCAGCAGGGACTACAGGGGGCGCTTGGGCTACACCTTC CASRDYRGRLGYTF
TRBJ1-2 NA once TRBV28 TGTGCCAGCAGTCCCAGGGAGGGGACGATGAACTATGGCTACACCTTC CASSPREGTMNYGYTF
TRBJ1-2 TRBD1 once TRBV7-9 TGTGCCAGCAGCTTAGAAGGACAGGTTTTTCCTAGGGGCTACACCTTC CASSLEGQVFPRGYTF
TRBJ2-1 TRBD2 few TRBV6-5 TGTGCCAGCCGCACTAGCGGGATAAACAATGAGCAGTTCTTC CASRTSGINNEQFF
TRBJ2-5 TRBD2 once TRBV4-3 TGCGCCAGCAGGCCCGGGATTCAGCGGGGAGAGACCCAGTACTTC CASRPGIQRGETQYF
TRBJ2-7 TRBD2 NA TRBV9 TGTGCCAGCAGCGTAGAAACTCCAAGCGGGAGGGCCGGCGAGCAGTACTTC CASSVETPSGRAGEQYF
TRBJ2-7 NA NA TRBV5-8 TGTGCCAGCAGCGCTAGACCGTTTACCCATTCCTACGAGCAGTACTTC CASSARPFTHSYEQYF
TRBJ1-1 NA NA TRBV5-5 TGTGCCAGCAGCGTTGACGCCCGAGGGTTT CASSVDARGF